The present T cell receptor (beta chain) was sequenced within a study of Ad26.COV2.S vaccination and SARS-CoV-2 variants. Study findings and constraints: Vaccinees reportedly had broad spike-specific CD8+ and CD4+ T cell responses.

Clones were sequenced by immunoSEQ multiplex PCR, and TCRdb holds only the in-frame ones, with some missing. Of 300,000 to 350,000 clones listed, 90% are singletons. The germline gives CDR1 SGHTA, CDR2 FQGTGA. V lost 0 bases and J lost 6, with 8 bases in between. This CDR3 is 14 amino acids long. As to treatment: around 19 received Ad26.COV2.S at low or high dose, single or two shots; 5 received placebo; per-sample allocation not given. Specimen acquisition occurred on day 63 following the initial vaccine or placebo injection. It was an adult aged 18-55 years in Boston who was the donor. Wuhan-strain spike was delivered by a replication-incompetent Ad26 vector. Regarding this clone: Its specificity is unknown.

The sample here was peripheral blood, taken in a trial of Ad26.COV2.S vaccine versus placebo. This chain links TRBV7-3 with TRBJ2-2; no reliable D call. The source is a person aged 18-65 years who received the Ad26.COV2.S COVID-19 vaccine or a placebo. CDR3 region: CASSLTGGPGELFF. CDR3 bases: TGTGCCAGCAGCTTAACGGGCGGCCCCGGGGAGCTGTTTTTT.